These 12 T cell receptor beta chains originate from one sample sequenced in a study of post-analysis software for immune sequencing data. General study findings and limits: Patients used about 5 TRBV segments, including TRBV5-6, TRBV5-1 and TRBV20-1, more often than controls.

Libraries were made from TCR beta cDNA, and they carried unique molecular identifiers. TCRdb recomputed calls from the PCR reads with MiXCR, one row per CDR3 protein. The table records a few hundred thousand distinct CDR3 sequences, approximately 38% of them present only once. No cognate antigen is known for these TCRs. Sequences were obtained from blood. These receptors originate from a girl between 5 and 17 years old with multiple sclerosis.

The gene calls are TRBV7-2 and TRBJ1-5; D is unresolved. The CDR3 totals 12 residues. The V and J ends lost 5 bases and 6 bases respectively, with 8 bases between them. Per the germline V gene, CDR1 is SGHTA and CDR2 is FQGNSA. Written as DNA, the CDR3 is TGTGCCAGCAGCACAAATCGTCAGCCCCAGCATTTT. Translation: CASSTNRQPQHF.

The chain links TRBV12-3 or TRBV12-4 to TRBJ1-1; D gene unclear. Trimming cost V 7 bases and J 1 base, with 10 bases left between them. The CDR3 has 13 amino acids. CDR3: CASTRAANTEAFF. The CDR3 DNA is TGTGCCAGCACTCGGGCAGCGAACACTGAAGCTTTCTTT.

The rearrangement uses TRBV20-1 and TRBJ1-1, with D perhaps TRBD1 (5 bases). The ends were cut back, 1 base at V and 0 bases at J, with 18 bases in the middle. Germline V CDR1 and CDR2: DFQATT, SNEGSKA (reference sequence). The CDR3 sequence is 17 residues long. The CDR3 sequence is CSARGRSRVPMNTEAFF. The CDR3 bases are TGCAGTGCTAGAGGCCGAAGCAGGGTCCCCATGAACACTGAAGCTTTCTTT.

There are a few counts of this clonotype. This sequence joins TRBV6-5 and TRBJ2-1, with TRBD2 matching over 7 bases. CDR3 length: 14 residues. Germline CDR1 reads MNHEY; CDR2 reads SVGAGI. V shed 2 bases and J 10 bases; nucleotides not matched to a gene: 8. CDR3 nucleotide sequence: TGTGCCAGCAGTTACGGTGGCGGGGGTCAGGAGCAGTTCTTC. Translating it yields CASSYGGGGQEQFF.

This clonotype was recorded many times. The chain links TRBV10-3 to TRBJ1-2; D gene uncertain. This CDR3 has 12 residues. Deletions cut 2 bases from V and 2 bases from J, with 3 bases between. CDR1 and CDR2 from the germline V gene are ENHRY and SYGVKD. CDR3 residues: CAISEGNYGYTF. The CDR3, as DNA: TGTGCCATCAGTGAGGGGAACTATGGCTACACCTTC.

V is TRBV20-1 and J is TRBJ2-5, with D perhaps TRBD1 (5 bases). The germline CDR1 and CDR2 sequences are DFQATT and SNEGSKA (reference sequence). The V and J ends lost 7 bases and 5 bases respectively, with 17 bases between them. The CDR3 is made up of 13 amino acids. This chain's CDR3 is CSVKGVFGETQYF. Here the CDR3 DNA reads TGCAGTGTCAAAGGGGTTTTCGGGGAGACCCAGTACTTC.

The chain joins TRBV6-5 to TRBJ2-5; D remains ambiguous. Looked up from germline, CDR1 is MNHEY and CDR2 is SVGAGI. The length of the CDR3 is 8 residues. V lost 8 bases and J lost 13, with 8 bases in between. The CDR3 nucleotides are TGTGCCAGCTCGACGCCGTACTTC. It codes for CASSTPYF.

This CDR3 reads CASSLVWDTEAFF. The CDR3 nucleotides are TGTGCCAGCAGTTTAGTCTGGGACACTGAAGCTTTCTTT. The chain uses TRBV28 and TRBJ1-1; no reliable D call. CDR3 length: 13 residues. Trimming took off 2 bases at V and 3 bases at J, with 7 bases between the two ends. Germline CDR1 reads MDHEN; CDR2 reads SYDVKM.

This chain uses TRBV29-1 with TRBJ2-7; 11 nucleotides line up with TRBD2. Gene TRBJ2-5 matches the end of the DNA better, so the J call may be wrong. This CDR3 contains 15 residues. CDR1 is SQVTM and CDR2 is ANQGSEA in the germline V gene. The CDR3 DNA follows: TGCAGCGTTGGTGCTAGCGGGGGGACCCCGGAGACCCAGTACTTC. Amino acids: CSVGASGGTPETQYF.

The V and J genes are TRBV29-1 and TRBJ2-5, with a possible D match to TRBD1 (6 bases). There are 12 residues in the CDR3. Germline values: CDR1 SQVTM, CDR2 ANQGSEA. Trimming left V 3 bases short and J 5 bases short, with 10 bases between. In nucleotides, the CDR3 is TGCAGCGTTGACCCGAGGGGGGAGACCCAGTACTTC. Amino acid sequence: CSVDPRGETQYF.

A word on this clonotype: With a much larger clone just one base away, this may be a read error. The chain uses TRBV12-3 or TRBV12-4 and TRBJ1-2, with TRBD1 matching over 8 bases. The CDR3 runs 13 residues. V gave up 8 bases and J gave up 3 bases; unmatched junction bases: 5. This CDR3 reads CASGPDRDYGYTF. The DNA for the CDR3 is TGTGCCAGCGGCCCGGACAGGGACTATGGCTACACCTTC.

This clonotype has a count of ten or more. The V and J genes are TRBV29-1 and TRBJ2-7, with TRBD2 identical over 7 bases. Looked up from germline, CDR1 is SQVTM and CDR2 is ANQGSEA. CDR3 length: 13 amino acids. The trim removed 7 bases at V and 2 bases at J, leaving 8 bases unmatched. CDR3: CSAAGTNPYEQYF. The CDR3 nucleotides are TGCAGCGCTGCCGGGACTAACCCCTACGAGCAGTACTTC.